This is a list of T cell receptor beta chains from one sample in a study of T cells after posttransplantation cyclophosphamide. The method was immunoSEQ multiplex PCR; TCRdb's version includes in-frame clones alone and lacks a portion of them. The sample lists roughly 3,100 clones, 80% to 85% seen once, with about a fifth in the top ten. What was sequenced was CD8+ T cells sorted from bone marrow. The receptors shown here come from a woman aged 55 to 70 in good health, CMV-negative, and a related stem cell transplant donor. Both conserved end residues are part of each CDR3. A D gene is named only where the DNA matches it firmly. Size values are once, few and many counts, or a class for expanded clones, and some rows have none.

D	J	size	V	CDR3	DNA
TRBD2	TRBJ2-1	once	TRBV7-3	CASSLGTSGTNEQFF	TGTGCCAGCAGCTTAGGTACTAGCGGGACGAATGAGCAGTTCTTC
NA	TRBJ1-5	once	TRBV6-5	CASSYSGAEDQPQHF	TGTGCCAGCAGTTACTCGGGGGCCGAAGATCAGCCCCAGCATTTT
TRBD1	TRBJ1-1	NA	TRBV7-2	CASSLSPQDRRNTEAFF	TGTGCCAGCAGCTTAAGTCCTCAGGACAGGCGGAACACTGAAGCTTTCTTT
NA	TRBJ1-5	NA	TRBV5-8	CASSLSQPGNQPQHF	TGTGCCAGCAGCTTATCACAGCCGGGCAATCAGCCCCAGCATTTT
NA	TRBJ1-4	NA	TRBV5-1	CASSLGAQLTNEKLFF	TGCGCCAGCAGCTTGGGGGCCCAATTAACTAATGAAAAACTGTTTTTT
NA	TRBJ1-1	NA	TRBV6-1	CASSLWGDRAAEAFF	TGTGCCAGCTCCTTGTGGGGGGATCGAGCGGCTGAAGCTTTCTTT
TRBD2	TRBJ2-1	NA	TRBV7-9	CASSLLLAGYNEQFF	TGTGCCAGCAGCTTACTTCTAGCGGGCTACAATGAGCAGTTCTTC
NA	TRBJ2-3	NA	TRBV5-6	CASSSTMDRNTDTQYF	TGTGCCAGCAGCTCGACGATGGACAGAAACACAGATACGCAGTATTTT
TRBD1	TRBJ1-1	NA	TRBV7-6	CASSLGTGVAEAFF	TGTGCCAGCAGCTTAGGGACAGGGGTAGCTGAAGCTTTCTTT
TRBD2	TRBJ2-1	few	TRBV19	CASGVIAGGYNEQFF	TGTGCCAGCGGGGTGATAGCGGGAGGCTACAATGAGCAGTTCTTC
TRBD1	TRBJ1-1	NA	TRBV28	CASSQGARTALNTEAFF	TGTGCCAGCAGCCAGGGGGCCCGGACGGCCTTGAACACTGAAGCTTTCTTT
NA	TRBJ2-7	NA	TRBV7-6	CASSHPRADYANEQYF	TGTGCCAGCAGCCACCCCCGCGCCGACTACGCCAACGAGCAGTACTTC
NA	TRBJ1-4	NA	TRBV7-9	CASSPRQGHSDEKLFF	TGTGCCAGCAGCCCCCGGCAGGGCCATTCGGATGAAAAACTGTTTTTT
NA	TRBJ2-1	NA	TRBV9	CASSSRASEQFF	TGTGCCAGCAGCTCCCGAGCGAGTGAGCAGTTCTTC
TRBD1	TRBJ2-1	NA	TRBV9	CASSASRDRDHNEQFF	TGTGCCAGCAGCGCAAGCCGGGACAGGGACCACAATGAGCAGTTCTTC
NA	TRBJ2-2	NA	TRBV11-2	CASSLGQRFGPGELFF	TGTGCCAGCAGCTTAGGACAGAGGTTCGGTCCCGGGGAGCTGTTTTTT
NA	TRBJ2-3	NA	TRBV7-2	CASSLDQGPFTDTQYF	TGTGCCAGCAGCTTAGACCAGGGGCCATTCACAGATACGCAGTATTTT
NA	TRBJ2-7	few	TRBV9	CASSLGHEQYF	TGTGCCAGCTCACTAGGGCACGAGCAGTACTTC
TRBD2	TRBJ2-1	few	TRBV19	CATRLAGLDNEQFF	TGTGCCACTAGACTAGCGGGATTAGACAATGAGCAGTTCTTC
TRBD2	TRBJ2-1	NA	TRBV19	CASRALAGHYNEQFF	TGTGCCAGTAGGGCCCTAGCGGGGCACTACAATGAGCAGTTCTTC
NA	TRBJ1-1	NA	TRBV5-6	CASSLLNSYTEAFF	TGTGCCAGCAGCTTGCTGAACAGTTACACTGAAGCTTTCTTT
NA	TRBJ1-2	NA	TRBV11-2	CASSLGSRVGYGYTF	TGTGCCAGCAGCTTAGGTTCCAGGGTGGGATATGGCTACACCTTC
TRBD1	TRBJ2-1	NA	TRBV11-3	CASSPYRGDEQFF	TGTGCCAGCAGCCCCTACAGGGGCGATGAGCAGTTCTTC
TRBD1	TRBJ1-2	NA	TRBV28	CASSYGEGAVGYTF	TGTGCCAGCAGCTACGGAGAGGGGGCTGTTGGCTACACCTTC
NA	TRBJ2-3	NA	TRBV28	CASSPPLSAGPSTDTQYF	TGTGCCAGCAGTCCCCCCTTATCTGCGGGGCCCAGCACAGATACGCAGTATTTT
NA	TRBJ2-5	NA	TRBV28	CASSLSYHAGQETQYF	TGTGCCAGCAGTTTATCATACCATGCGGGTCAAGAGACCCAGTACTTC
NA	TRBJ2-3	few	TRBV7-9	CASSLGRGTDTQYF	TGTGCCAGCAGCTTAGGGCGGGGCACAGATACGCAGTATTTT
NA	TRBJ2-3	NA	TRBV29-1	CSVPYQDTQYF	TGCAGCGTCCCTTACCAGGATACGCAGTATTTT
NA	TRBJ1-1	NA	TRBV6-1	CASSEVVMAEAFF	TGTGCCAGCAGTGAAGTGGTAATGGCCGAAGCTTTCTTT
NA	TRBJ2-1	NA	TRBV9	CASSPRRAYNEQFF	TGTGCCAGCAGCCCCAGGAGGGCCTACAATGAGCAGTTCTTC
NA	TRBJ2-7	NA	TRBV27	CASGLSSYEQYF	TGTGCCAGCGGTCTAAGCTCCTACGAGCAGTACTTC
NA	TRBJ1-5	NA	TRBV28	CASSFKGTRPQHF	TGTGCCAGCAGTTTCAAAGGGACTCGGCCCCAGCATTTT
TRBD1	TRBJ1-6	NA	TRBV19	CASRQTGDNSPLHF	TGTGCCAGTAGACAGACAGGGGATAATTCACCCCTCCACTTT
TRBD2	TRBJ2-7	NA	TRBV4-1	CASSQALAGVYEQYF	TGCGCCAGCAGCCAAGCACTAGCGGGGGTCTACGAGCAGTACTTC
NA	TRBJ2-5	once	TRBV7-2	CASSLSYRETQYF	TGTGCCAGCAGTTTGTCTTACCGGGAGACCCAGTACTTC
TRBD2	TRBJ2-1	NA	TRBV7-9	CASSLGGVSGGSSYNEQFF	TGTGCCAGCAGCTTAGGGGGGGTATCGGGCGGGAGCTCCTACAATGAGCAGTTCTTC
NA	TRBJ1-6	NA	TRBV7-6	CASSSGTHNSPLHF	TGTGCCAGCAGTTCGGGGACACATAATTCACCCCTCCACTTT
TRBD1	TRBJ1-6	NA	TRBV28	CASSRDRGLSPLHF	TGTGCCAGCAGTCGCGACAGGGGGCTTTCACCCCTCCACTTT
NA	TRBJ1-2	NA	TRBV29-1	CSVDVADSDYGYTF	TGCAGCGTTGATGTGGCAGATAGCGACTATGGCTACACCTTC
TRBD2	TRBJ2-1	few	TRBV19	CASSLRASGGGEQFF	TGTGCCAGTAGCCTCAGGGCTAGCGGGGGAGGTGAGCAGTTCTTC
TRBD1	TRBJ2-5	NA	TRBV7-3	CASSLKTGFGTGIQETQYF	TGTGCCAGCAGCTTAAAAACGGGGTTCGGGACAGGGATACAAGAGACCCAGTACTTC
TRBD2	TRBJ2-3	NA	TRBV6-1	CASSERLAFTDTQYF	TGTGCCAGCAGTGAACGACTAGCCTTCACAGATACGCAGTATTTT